This is a list of T cell receptor beta chains from one sample in a study of blood T cell repertoires in COVID-19. The assay was immunoSEQ multiplex PCR, and TCRdb's table has in-frame clones only and misses some. The repertoire includes hundreds of thousands of clones, around nine tenths of them detected once, and 5.5% to 7.5% sits in the top ten. Sequencing input: peripheral blood. The source is a woman between 65 and 79 years old with COVID-19, enrolled during active disease. Both conserved end residues are part of each CDR3. Each record gives: J gene, D gene, clone size, V gene, CDR3 DNA, CDR3 protein. D genes are given only for firm matches. Part of the rows lack a size; the others show once, few, many or a class for expanded clones.

j_call: TRBJ2-1; d_call: TRBD2; clone_size: once; v_call: TRBV4-2; cdr3_nt: TGTGCCAGCAGCCAAGATGGTAGCGGGGGGGCCGATGAGCAGTTCTTC; cdr3_aa: CASSQDGSGGADEQFF
j_call: TRBJ1-4; d_call: -; clone_size: -; v_call: TRBV5-1; cdr3_nt: TGCGCCAGCAGCTTGGTTGGTTCGCGCGGCCTTTTAGTAGAAAAACTGTTTTTT; cdr3_aa: CASSLVGSRGLLVEKLFF
j_call: TRBJ2-5; d_call: -; clone_size: -; v_call: TRBV3-1/TRBV3-2; cdr3_nt: TGTGCCAGCAGCCCGACAAACTTACAAGAGACCCAGTACTTC; cdr3_aa: CASSPTNLQETQYF
j_call: TRBJ2-3; d_call: -; clone_size: -; v_call: TRBV29-1; cdr3_nt: TGCAGCGTTGACGGGTCCCGAGGCACAGATACGCAGTATTTT; cdr3_aa: CSVDGSRGTDTQYF
j_call: TRBJ1-2; d_call: -; clone_size: -; v_call: TRBV28; cdr3_nt: TGTGCCAGCAGTTTGGAGGGTTCCTATGGCTACACCTTC; cdr3_aa: CASSLEGSYGYTF
j_call: TRBJ1-5; d_call: -; clone_size: -; v_call: TRBV6-6; cdr3_nt: TGTGCCAGCAGTCGACAGGTTAGCAATCAGCCCCAGCATTTT; cdr3_aa: CASSRQVSNQPQHF
j_call: TRBJ1-2; d_call: -; clone_size: -; v_call: TRBV5-1; cdr3_nt: TGCGCCAGCAGCTTGAGCCTGGACAGACGCTATGGCTACACCTTC; cdr3_aa: CASSLSLDRRYGYTF
j_call: TRBJ2-5; d_call: TRBD1; clone_size: -; v_call: TRBV9; cdr3_nt: TGTGCCAGCAGCCCCAAGGACAGGTTGAGGCAAGAGACCCAGTACTTC; cdr3_aa: CASSPKDRLRQETQYF
j_call: TRBJ1-2; d_call: TRBD1; clone_size: -; v_call: TRBV20-1; cdr3_nt: TGCAGTGCTAGTTTACAGGGCGCACAGGGGTATGGCTACACCTTC; cdr3_aa: CSASLQGAQGYGYTF
j_call: TRBJ2-3; d_call: TRBD2; clone_size: -; v_call: TRBV7-9; cdr3_nt: TGTGCCAGCAGCTTCAGCGGGGGGGGCACAGATACGCAGTATTTT; cdr3_aa: CASSFSGGGTDTQYF
j_call: TRBJ1-6; d_call: TRBD1; clone_size: -; v_call: TRBV7-9; cdr3_nt: TGTGCCAGCAGCTCTGAGGGACAGGCGGGGTCACCCCTCCACTTT; cdr3_aa: CASSSEGQAGSPLHF
j_call: TRBJ2-3; d_call: -; clone_size: -; v_call: TRBV24-1; cdr3_nt: TGTGCCACCAGTGATGTCGGGACTCGTTCCACAGATACGCAGTATTTT; cdr3_aa: CATSDVGTRSTDTQYF
j_call: TRBJ1-1; d_call: -; clone_size: -; v_call: TRBV18; cdr3_nt: TGTGCCAGCTCACCACAAGGACAGATTGAAGCTTTCTTT; cdr3_aa: CASSPQGQIEAFF
j_call: TRBJ1-1; d_call: TRBD1; clone_size: -; v_call: TRBV4-3; cdr3_nt: TGCGCCAGCAGCCCCACAGGGGTGACTGAAGCTTTCTTT; cdr3_aa: CASSPTGVTEAFF
j_call: TRBJ2-3; d_call: -; clone_size: -; v_call: TRBV7-9; cdr3_nt: TGTGCCAGCAGACTCAGGGCCTCGACAGATACGCAGTATTTT; cdr3_aa: CASRLRASTDTQYF
j_call: TRBJ2-1; d_call: TRBD1; clone_size: -; v_call: TRBV5-8; cdr3_nt: TGTGCCAGCAGCTTCGGCGACAGGGAAAAACGCGAGCAGTTCTTC; cdr3_aa: CASSFGDREKREQFF
j_call: TRBJ2-3; d_call: -; clone_size: -; v_call: TRBV19; cdr3_nt: TGTGCCAGTAGTGCGGGTCAACACACAGATACGCAGTATTTT; cdr3_aa: CASSAGQHTDTQYF
j_call: TRBJ1-6; d_call: TRBD1; clone_size: -; v_call: TRBV6-4; cdr3_nt: TGTGCCAGCAGGGACCGGGACAGGAATTCACCCCTCCACTTT; cdr3_aa: CASRDRDRNSPLHF
j_call: TRBJ2-1; d_call: TRBD1; clone_size: once; v_call: TRBV9; cdr3_nt: TGTGCCAGCAGCGTAGCGGCAGGGGGCAATGAGCAGTTCTTC; cdr3_aa: CASSVAAGGNEQFF
j_call: TRBJ2-5; d_call: TRBD1; clone_size: -; v_call: TRBV30; cdr3_nt: TGTGCCTGGAGTGGACAGGGTAGTTGGGAGACCCAGTACTTC; cdr3_aa: CAWSGQGSWETQYF
j_call: TRBJ2-7; d_call: -; clone_size: -; v_call: TRBV21-1; cdr3_nt: TGTGCCAGCAGCAACGCCCCTCGGACTAGCGCCACTTTAACCTACGAGCAGTACTTC; cdr3_aa: CASSNAPRTSATLTYEQYF
j_call: TRBJ2-1; d_call: -; clone_size: -; v_call: TRBV12-3/TRBV12-4; cdr3_nt: TGTGCCAGCAGCTGGACTAATGAGCAGTTCTTC; cdr3_aa: CASSWTNEQFF
j_call: TRBJ2-7; d_call: -; clone_size: -; v_call: TRBV7-8; cdr3_nt: TGTGCCAGCAGCTTCGGTGGCGAGCAGTACTTC; cdr3_aa: CASSFGGEQYF
j_call: TRBJ1-3; d_call: -; clone_size: -; v_call: TRBV9; cdr3_nt: TGTGCCAGCAGCGTAGGTGGAACAGTGGGAAACACCATATATTTT; cdr3_aa: CASSVGGTVGNTIYF
j_call: TRBJ2-2; d_call: TRBD2; clone_size: -; v_call: TRBV29-1; cdr3_nt: TGCAGCGCCCGGGGGGCGAACACCGGGGAGCTGTTTTTT; cdr3_aa: CSARGANTGELFF
j_call: TRBJ2-7; d_call: -; clone_size: -; v_call: TRBV29-1; cdr3_nt: TGCAGCGCCGGTACAGGTTCCGACGAGCAGTACTTC; cdr3_aa: CSAGTGSDEQYF
j_call: TRBJ2-7; d_call: -; clone_size: -; v_call: TRBV3-1/TRBV3-2; cdr3_nt: TGTGCCAGCAGCCAAGGTCTGGACAGTGGGGAGCAGTACTTC; cdr3_aa: CASSQGLDSGEQYF
j_call: TRBJ1-1; d_call: TRBD1; clone_size: -; v_call: TRBV18; cdr3_nt: TGTGCCAGCTCACCTAACAGGGGTTCAAGGGACACTGAAGCTTTCTTT; cdr3_aa: CASSPNRGSRDTEAFF
j_call: TRBJ2-3; d_call: -; clone_size: -; v_call: TRBV10-1; cdr3_nt: TGCGCCAGCAGTGAGCTAAGATACACAGATACGCAGTATTTT; cdr3_aa: CASSELRYTDTQYF
j_call: TRBJ1-2; d_call: -; clone_size: -; v_call: TRBV5-1; cdr3_nt: TGCGCCAGCAGCTTGGGACAGAACTATGGCTACACCTTC; cdr3_aa: CASSLGQNYGYTF
j_call: TRBJ2-3; d_call: -; clone_size: -; v_call: TRBV21-1; cdr3_nt: TGTGCCAGCAGCAAACTGTCCCAACTAGCGGGGGGAGTGGATACGCAGTATTTT; cdr3_aa: CASSKLSQLAGGVDTQYF
j_call: TRBJ2-6; d_call: -; clone_size: -; v_call: TRBV2; cdr3_nt: TGTGCCAGCAGTCCCAGGGCTGCTGGGGCCAACGTCCTGACTTTC; cdr3_aa: CASSPRAAGANVLTF
j_call: TRBJ2-7; d_call: -; clone_size: -; v_call: TRBV28; cdr3_nt: TGTGCCAGCAGTTTTGGGTCACAGGGTTACGAGCAGTACTTC; cdr3_aa: CASSFGSQGYEQYF
j_call: TRBJ1-2; d_call: TRBD1; clone_size: -; v_call: TRBV2; cdr3_nt: TGTGCCAGCAGTGTTCCCGTACAGGGGGCGGGCTATGGCTACACCTTC; cdr3_aa: CASSVPVQGAGYGYTF
j_call: TRBJ2-7; d_call: TRBD1; clone_size: few; v_call: TRBV5-4; cdr3_nt: TGTGCCAGCAGCCGGGGACAGGGGGGAGGCGAGCAGTACTTC; cdr3_aa: CASSRGQGGGEQYF
j_call: TRBJ1-2; d_call: -; clone_size: -; v_call: TRBV5-1; cdr3_nt: TGCGCCAGCAGCCCCACCACCCAGGGATATGGCTACACCTTC; cdr3_aa: CASSPTTQGYGYTF
j_call: TRBJ1-1; d_call: -; clone_size: -; v_call: TRBV7-2; cdr3_nt: TGTGCCAGCAGCTCGACAGCCACTGAAGCTTTCTTT; cdr3_aa: CASSSTATEAFF
j_call: TRBJ2-3; d_call: -; clone_size: -; v_call: TRBV9; cdr3_nt: TGTGCCAGCAGCGTTCAGGTCGGAACAGATACGCAGTATTTT; cdr3_aa: CASSVQVGTDTQYF
j_call: TRBJ1-1; d_call: -; clone_size: -; v_call: TRBV19; cdr3_nt: TGTGCCAGTAGTGGGACTGCGAACACTGAAGCTTTCTTT; cdr3_aa: CASSGTANTEAFF
j_call: TRBJ2-1; d_call: TRBD2; clone_size: -; v_call: TRBV19; cdr3_nt: TGTGCCAGTAGTGCCCGGACTAGCGGGGGGGCCGCCTACAATGAGCAGTTCTTC; cdr3_aa: CASSARTSGGAAYNEQFF
j_call: TRBJ1-2; d_call: -; clone_size: -; v_call: TRBV7-8; cdr3_nt: TGTGCCAGCAGCCCTAATTGGGGCCCTACTAACTATGGCTACACCTTC; cdr3_aa: CASSPNWGPTNYGYTF
j_call: TRBJ2-3; d_call: -; clone_size: few; v_call: TRBV9; cdr3_nt: TGTGCCAGCAGCGTAGGACAGGACCGCACAGATACGCAGTATTTT; cdr3_aa: CASSVGQDRTDTQYF
j_call: TRBJ2-1; d_call: -; clone_size: -; v_call: TRBV7-2; cdr3_nt: TGTGCCAGCAGTCAGACCCCCACCATCTGGAGCTCCTACAATGAGCAGTTCTTC; cdr3_aa: CASSQTPTIWSSYNEQFF
j_call: TRBJ2-2; d_call: -; clone_size: -; v_call: TRBV7-8; cdr3_nt: TGTGCCAGCAGCTTAGCGGTGGGGGCGCGGGAGCTGTTTTTT; cdr3_aa: CASSLAVGARELFF
j_call: TRBJ1-1; d_call: -; clone_size: -; v_call: TRBV12-3/TRBV12-4; cdr3_nt: TGTGCCAGCAGACTGACATTGAACACTGAAGCTTTCTTT; cdr3_aa: CASRLTLNTEAFF
j_call: TRBJ1-2; d_call: TRBD1; clone_size: -; v_call: TRBV29-1; cdr3_nt: TGCAGCGCCTGGGACAGTAACTATGGCGGCTACACCTTC; cdr3_aa: CSAWDSNYGGYTF
j_call: TRBJ2-1; d_call: -; clone_size: few; v_call: TRBV7-2; cdr3_nt: TGTGCCAGCAGCTTTCGAGTATCCAATGAGCAGTTCTTC; cdr3_aa: CASSFRVSNEQFF
j_call: TRBJ2-1; d_call: -; clone_size: -; v_call: TRBV9; cdr3_nt: TGTGCCAGCAGCGTAGGCCAGGCCCCGCAGAACAATGAGCAGTTCTTC; cdr3_aa: CASSVGQAPQNNEQFF
j_call: TRBJ2-3; d_call: -; clone_size: -; v_call: TRBV9; cdr3_nt: -; cdr3_aa: CASSVAGGALYF
j_call: TRBJ1-1; d_call: TRBD1; clone_size: -; v_call: TRBV3-1/TRBV3-2; cdr3_nt: TGTGCCAGCAGCCCTGGGACAGGGGGCGGAGGGACTGAAGCTTTCTTT; cdr3_aa: CASSPGTGGGGTEAFF
j_call: TRBJ1-2; d_call: TRBD1; clone_size: few; v_call: TRBV6-5; cdr3_nt: TGTGCCAGCAACCCGACCGGGACAGGTTATGGCTACACCTTC; cdr3_aa: CASNPTGTGYGYTF
j_call: TRBJ1-2; d_call: -; clone_size: -; v_call: TRBV21-1; cdr3_nt: TGTGCCAGCAGTTCGACAGGGTTGGGTGGCTACACCTTC; cdr3_aa: CASSSTGLGGYTF
j_call: TRBJ2-5; d_call: TRBD2; clone_size: -; v_call: TRBV7-8; cdr3_nt: TGTGCCAGCAGCCCTGGACTAGCGGGGGGCTGGGTGGAGTACTTC; cdr3_aa: CASSPGLAGGWVEYF
j_call: TRBJ2-7; d_call: -; clone_size: -; v_call: TRBV3-1/TRBV3-2; cdr3_nt: TGTGCCAGCAGCGATCTTTGGACAGGGAGGGGCGAGCAGTACTTC; cdr3_aa: CASSDLWTGRGEQYF